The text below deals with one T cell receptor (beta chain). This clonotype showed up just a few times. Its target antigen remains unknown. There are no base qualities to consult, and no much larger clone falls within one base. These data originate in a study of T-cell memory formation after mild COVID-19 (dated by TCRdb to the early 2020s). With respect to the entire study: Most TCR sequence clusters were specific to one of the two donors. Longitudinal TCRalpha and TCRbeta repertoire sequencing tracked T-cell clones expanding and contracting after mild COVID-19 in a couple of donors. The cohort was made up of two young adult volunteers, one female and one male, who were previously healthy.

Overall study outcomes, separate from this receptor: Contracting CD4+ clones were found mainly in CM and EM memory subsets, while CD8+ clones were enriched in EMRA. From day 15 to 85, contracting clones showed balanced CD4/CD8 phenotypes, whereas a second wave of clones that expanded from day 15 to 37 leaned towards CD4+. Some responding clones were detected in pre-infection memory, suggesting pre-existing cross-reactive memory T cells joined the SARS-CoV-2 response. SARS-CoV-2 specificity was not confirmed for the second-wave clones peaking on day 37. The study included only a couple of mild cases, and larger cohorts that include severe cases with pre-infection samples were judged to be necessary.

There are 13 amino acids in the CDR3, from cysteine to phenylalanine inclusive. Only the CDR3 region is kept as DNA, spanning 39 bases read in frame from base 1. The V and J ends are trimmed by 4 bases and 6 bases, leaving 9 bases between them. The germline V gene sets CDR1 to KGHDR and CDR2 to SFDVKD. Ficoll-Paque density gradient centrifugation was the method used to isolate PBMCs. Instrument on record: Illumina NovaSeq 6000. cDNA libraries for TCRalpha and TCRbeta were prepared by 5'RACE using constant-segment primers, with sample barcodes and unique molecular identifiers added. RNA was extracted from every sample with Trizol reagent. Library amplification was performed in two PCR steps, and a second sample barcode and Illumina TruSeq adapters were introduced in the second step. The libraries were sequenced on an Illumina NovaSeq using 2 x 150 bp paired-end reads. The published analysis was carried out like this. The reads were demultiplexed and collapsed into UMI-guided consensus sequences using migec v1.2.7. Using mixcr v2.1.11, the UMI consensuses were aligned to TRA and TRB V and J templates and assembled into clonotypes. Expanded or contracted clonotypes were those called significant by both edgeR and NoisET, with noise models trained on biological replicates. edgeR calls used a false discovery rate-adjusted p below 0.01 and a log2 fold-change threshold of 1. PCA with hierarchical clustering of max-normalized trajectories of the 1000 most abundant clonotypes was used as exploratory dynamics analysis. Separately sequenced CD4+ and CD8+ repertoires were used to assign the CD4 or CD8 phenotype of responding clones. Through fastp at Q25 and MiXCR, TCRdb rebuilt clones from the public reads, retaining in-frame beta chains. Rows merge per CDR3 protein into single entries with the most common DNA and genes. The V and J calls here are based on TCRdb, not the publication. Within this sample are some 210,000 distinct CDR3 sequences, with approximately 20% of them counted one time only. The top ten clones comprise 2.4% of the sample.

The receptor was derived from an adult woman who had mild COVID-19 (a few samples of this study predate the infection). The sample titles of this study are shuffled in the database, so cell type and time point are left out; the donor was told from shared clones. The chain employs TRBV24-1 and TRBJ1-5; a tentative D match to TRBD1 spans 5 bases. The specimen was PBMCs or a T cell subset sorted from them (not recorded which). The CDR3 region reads CATSDRAIQPQHF. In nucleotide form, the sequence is TGTGCCACCAGTGACAGGGCTATTCAGCCCCAGCATTTT.